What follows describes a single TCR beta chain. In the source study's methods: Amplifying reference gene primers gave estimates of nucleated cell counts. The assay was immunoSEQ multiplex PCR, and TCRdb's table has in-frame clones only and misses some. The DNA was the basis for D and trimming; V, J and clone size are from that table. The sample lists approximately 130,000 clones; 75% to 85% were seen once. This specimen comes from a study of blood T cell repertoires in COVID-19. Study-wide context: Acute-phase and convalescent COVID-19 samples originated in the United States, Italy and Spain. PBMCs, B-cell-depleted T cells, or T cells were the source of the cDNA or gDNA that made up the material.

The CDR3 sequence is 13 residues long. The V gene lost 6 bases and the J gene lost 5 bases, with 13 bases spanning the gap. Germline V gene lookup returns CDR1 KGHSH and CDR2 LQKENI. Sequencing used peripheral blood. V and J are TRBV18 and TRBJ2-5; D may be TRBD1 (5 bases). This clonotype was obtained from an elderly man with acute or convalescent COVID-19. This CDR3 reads CASSPDTRETQYF. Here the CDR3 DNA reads TGTGCCAGCTCCCCGGACACGAGGGAGACCCAGTACTTC.